Given below is one T cell receptor (beta chain) in context. Its recognized antigen is unknown. There are no base qualities to consult, and no much larger clone falls within one base. This sample stems from a study of blood T cells in healthy people across ages (dated by TCRdb to between 2014 and 2017). Looking at the study overall: In model experiments, template switching captured about one uniquely barcoded TCR beta cDNA molecule for every two T cells. To track age-related changes in TCR beta repertoire diversity, the study relied on deep sequencing normalized with unique cDNA molecular identifiers. Donors were grouped into four age groups: young (average roughly 17 years), middle-aged (over 35), aged (around 60) and long-lived (approximately 82). To avoid experimental bias, donors of different ages were randomly spread across the sequencing lanes. Using the same blood draw, the study looked at two additional independent replicas of 1 million unique cDNA reads for two donors, one aged 18 to 30 and the other aged 80 or older. Overall results and qualifications from the work: Estimates of total diversity from one million sequenced T cells were regarded as lower bounds and underestimates. Compared with the aged group, the long-lived group had more naive CD4+ T cells, fewer expanded clones and increased TCR diversity, suggesting age selection. Donor CMV infection status was unknown, potentially confounding age-related changes in expanded clonotypes. Observed TCR beta diversity per million T cells fell roughly linearly with age, and a significant reduction was already apparent by age about 43. Bulk unsorted PBMC profiling prevented conclusive comparison of naive and antigen-experienced compartments. A strong correlation was found between observed TCR beta diversity and the percentage of naive T cells measured by flow cytometry.

The library was generated by 5' RACE. Sequencing was performed on an Illumina HiSeq 2500. A second PCR of about 7 to 12 cycles was run with a J-beta primer mix and a sample-barcoded 5' primer. Each TCR beta cDNA molecule received a unique molecular identifier from a template-switch 5' adaptor carrying 12 random nucleotides. At least 2.5 million CDR3-containing paired-end reads were obtained from each sample. First-strand cDNA was synthesized from all RNA with the Mint cDNA synthesis kit, primed by a TRBC-specific oligonucleotide. All cDNA was treated with uracil-DNA glycosylase and then went through a first 18-cycle PCR with the universal primers M1SS and BC2_uni_R. In the paper's pipeline: For normalization, 1 million high-quality reads, each with a distinct molecular identifier, were randomly selected from each sample. Reads with shared molecular identifiers were discarded instead of being binned into consensus sequences. MiTCR, set to a Q25 quality threshold and the strictest error-elimination algorithm, was used for CDR3 identification, clonotype clustering and error correction. A nonparametric unseen species model with Euler transformation was used to estimate a lower bound on total TCR beta diversity. Through fastp at Q25 and MiXCR, TCRdb rebuilt clones from the public reads, retaining in-frame beta chains. Rows with one shared CDR3 protein collapse into an entry with the most common genes and DNA. The V and J calls here are based on TCRdb, not the publication. The sample yields more than 1,400,000 distinct CDR3 sequences; 40% to 50% were counted once. The ten biggest clones cover 7.9% of the sample.

Measured from the cysteine to the phenylalanine, the CDR3 is 17 residues long. Kept here is only the CDR3 DNA, which spans 51 bases and is read in frame from base 1. Looking up the germline V gene yields CDR1 KGHSH and CDR2 LQKENI. Relative to germline, V is 2 bases shorter and J is 0 bases shorter, with 14 bases between their ends. Donors were approximately 42 systemically healthy Caucasian individuals from Russia aged roughly 6 to 90 years. Each donor gave 8 to 10 milliliters of peripheral blood, drawn into EDTA-treated Vacutainer tubes. Ficoll-Paque density-gradient centrifugation was used to isolate PBMCs, with at least 6.5 million obtained per sample. Trizol reagent was used to extract total RNA from the PBMCs, yielding at least 5.5 micrograms per sample. For every donor, an aliquot of PBMCs went through flow cytometry to measure the percentages of naive CD45RAhigh/CD27high T cells.

The sequence was obtained from a woman aged 18-35 years in good health. The receptor chain draws on TRBV18 and TRBJ2-4; too little of a D gene remains to name it. The sample comprised blood. The CDR3 protein is CASSPNGVRLAKNIQYF. The sequenced DNA is TGTGCCAGCTCACCAAATGGGGTCCGTTTAGCCAAAAACATTCAGTACTTC.